This T cell receptor (beta chain) was captured in a study of OX40 agonist ivuxolimab in advanced cancers. Study conclusions and caveats: Partly responding patients at 0.1-3.0 mg/kg showed some of the smallest clonal expansion.

Assay: immunoSEQ multiplex PCR; the TCRdb copy retains only in-frame clones and omits some. The data show under 85,000 clones, roughly 88% seen once. Trimming removed 0 bases at V and 0 bases at J, with 5 bases between. Germline loops: CDR1 MNHEY, CDR2 SVGAGI. The CDR3 extends over 14 amino acids. A remark on this clone: Its matching antigen is unknown.

The receptor was isolated from an adult with an advanced solid tumor such as melanoma, head and neck, liver or kidney cancer. The starting material was CD4+ or CD8+ T cells sorted from blood, obtained in a trial of the OX40 agonist ivuxolimab. This chain joins TRBV6-5 and TRBJ2-5; D not resolved. The CDR3 loop reads CASSYSMNQETQYF. Written as DNA, the CDR3 is TGTGCCAGCAGTTACTCGATGAACCAAGAGACCCAGTACTTC.